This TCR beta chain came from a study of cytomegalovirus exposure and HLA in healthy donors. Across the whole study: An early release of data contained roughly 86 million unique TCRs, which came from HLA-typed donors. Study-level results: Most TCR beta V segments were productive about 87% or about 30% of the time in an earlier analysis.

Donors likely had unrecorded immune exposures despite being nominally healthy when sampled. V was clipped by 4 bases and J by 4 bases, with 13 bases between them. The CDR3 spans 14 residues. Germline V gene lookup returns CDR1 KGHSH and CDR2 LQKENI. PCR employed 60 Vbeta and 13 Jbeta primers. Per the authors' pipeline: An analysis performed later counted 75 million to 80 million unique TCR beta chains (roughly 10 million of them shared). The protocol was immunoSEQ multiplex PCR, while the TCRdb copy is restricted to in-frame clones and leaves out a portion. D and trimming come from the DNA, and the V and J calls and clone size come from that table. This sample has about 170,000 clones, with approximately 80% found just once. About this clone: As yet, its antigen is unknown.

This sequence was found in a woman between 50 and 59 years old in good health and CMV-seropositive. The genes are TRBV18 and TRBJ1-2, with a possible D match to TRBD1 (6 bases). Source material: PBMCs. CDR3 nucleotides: TGTGCCAGCTCACTTACGGACAGAGGCTATGGCTACACCTTC. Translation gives CASSLTDRGYGYTF. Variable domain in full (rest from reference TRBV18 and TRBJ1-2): NAGVMQNPRHLVRRRGQEARLRCSPMKGHSHVYWYRQLPEEGLKFMVYLQKENIIDESGMPKERFSAEFPKEGPSILRIQQVVRGDSAAYFCASSLTDRGYGYTFGSGTRLTVV.